This T cell receptor beta chain was identified during a study of cytomegalovirus exposure and HLA in healthy donors. PCR used 60 Vbeta primers and 13 Jbeta primers. Profiled with immunoSEQ multiplex PCR; TCRdb holds only in-frame clones, not every one. The table includes approximately 160,000 clones, around four fifths detected once. The CDR3 consists of 16 residues. Germline V gives CDR1 SGDLS, CDR2 YYNGEE. The V and J ends lost 3 bases and 2 bases, in that order; junction bases with no gene match: 10. The TCR originated in a girl aged 10 to 17 in good health and CMV-seropositive. The sample was PBMCs. The chain employs TRBV9 and TRBJ2-7; 8 bases are shared with TRBD1. The CDR3 spells CASSAGPGQDTYEQYF. Written as DNA, the CDR3 is TGTGCCAGCAGCGCAGGACCGGGACAGGACACCTACGAGCAGTACTTC.